This paragraph covers one TCR beta chain sequence. What it recognizes is unknown. This entry belongs to a study of T cell clonotyping in hematopoietic cell transplantation. The study's findings and limits: Few recipient clonotypes overlapped donors; over 95% were de novo at given depth. Pathologically expanded recipient clonotypes increased progressively from day 30 to day 180 as diversity fell.

Profiled with immunoSEQ multiplex PCR; TCRdb holds only in-frame clones, not every one. The sample has 13,000 or so clones, around 90% seen once; the top ten hold less than 9.5%. The CDR3 contains 16 residues. CDR1 is LGHNA, CDR2 YNFKEQ, per germline. The V gene end was trimmed by 3 bases and the J gene end by 4 bases; junction bases not matched to a gene: 11. Recipient blood drawn about 28 days pretransplant and days 30, 100, 180 after. The origin of this receptor is a female patient aged 50-59 years who had an allogeneic stem cell transplant from an unrelated donor, so the T cells may come from the graft donor. Some clones in this sample may be carry-over from other donors' samples. The chain couples TRBV4-2 to TRBJ2-5, with 7 bases fitting TRBD1. Sequences were derived from PBMCs, sampled 100 days after allogeneic stem cell transplant. The CDR3: CASSHGRQGMGETQYF. The CDR3 bases are TGTGCCAGCAGCCACGGAAGACAGGGAATGGGAGAGACCCAGTACTTC.